The 3 T cell receptor beta chains listed next were all sequenced from one sample in a study of OX40 agonist ivuxolimab in advanced cancers. Using immunoSEQ multiplex PCR, the repertoire was profiled, and TCRdb retains in-frame clones only, with some absent. This table has roughly 53,000 clones, around 82% appearing once. Here the sequenced sample was CD4+ or CD8+ T cells sorted from blood, taken in a trial of the OX40 agonist ivuxolimab. The receptors derive from an adult with an advanced solid tumor such as melanoma, head and neck, liver or kidney cancer.

The V gene is TRBV6-5, the J gene TRBJ2-7; D is perhaps TRBD2 (5 bases). Looked up from germline, CDR1 is MNHEY and CDR2 is SVGAGI. Trimming pared 6 bases from V and 1 base from J, leaving 13 bases between. The CDR3 is made up of 14 amino acids. The CDR3 DNA reads as TGTGCCAGCAGGGACTTCACTGGTTCCTACGAGCAGTACTTC. It codes for CASRDFTGSYEQYF.

The chain is built from TRBV27 and TRBJ2-2, with D perhaps TRBD2 (7 bases). Trimming removed 6 bases from V and 6 bases from J, with 23 bases in between. The CDR3 covers 17 residues. Germline V gene data show CDR1 as MNHEY and CDR2 as SMNVEV (reference sequence). For the CDR3, the DNA is TGTGCCAGCAGGAGAGATCCAGCACAGGGAGGGCCCGGGGAGCTGTTTTTT. It yields the protein CASRRDPAQGGPGELFF.

The J gene is TRBJ2-2, the V gene TRBV9, with D perhaps TRBD1 or TRBD2 (5 bases each). CDR1 is SGDLS and CDR2 is YYNGEE in the germline V gene. The CDR3 is made up of 16 amino acids. Trimming took off 5 bases at V and 2 bases at J, with 16 bases between the two ends. The CDR3 coding sequence is TGTGCCAGCAGTCGGTCCGGGACCCCTAACACCGGGGAGCTGTTTTTT. This encodes CASSRSGTPNTGELFF.